Presented here are 2 T cell receptor beta chains from one specimen sequenced in a study of graft-versus-host responses after intestinal transplantation. The antigens these receptors bind are not known. Clones were read by immunoSEQ multiplex PCR, and TCRdb kept only the in-frame ones, dropping some. Of fewer than 95,000 clones listed, around 90% are singletons. This material consisted of unstimulated CD8+ T cells sorted from spleen or lymph node cells, taken before transplant. The receptors were gathered from a human donor who was the organ donor for an intestinal transplant.

The chain couples TRBV9 to TRBJ2-7; 7 bases fit TRBD1. From germline, CDR1 is SGDLS and CDR2 YYNGEE. This CDR3 region has 14 residues. With V trimmed by 4 bases and J by 2 bases, 6 bases remained unmatched. The CDR3 bases are TGTGCCAGCAGCCCCTCCGGGACAGCCTACGAGCAGTACTTC. It codes for CASSPSGTAYEQYF.

This chain connects TRBV28 to TRBJ1-5; D unclear. CDR1 is MDHEN and CDR2 is SYDVKM in the germline V gene. Trimming cost V 6 bases and J 2 bases, with 14 bases left between them. The CDR3 has 15 residues. DNA of the CDR3: TGTGCCAGCAGAACGGAGGGTTTGCGCAATCAGCCCCAGCATTTT. Translating it yields CASRTEGLRNQPQHF.